The 7 T cell receptor beta chains listed next were all sequenced from one sample in a study of regulatory T cells in long-lasting Graves disease. Documented time point: newly diagnosed GD, antithyroid drugs for less than 3 months. The TCR library was prepared using RNA isolated from PBMCs. Libraries of TCR beta came from iRepertoire HTBI primers plus Arm-PCR of CDR3 regions. TCRdb analysed the multiplex PCR reads with MiXCR anew, one entry per CDR3 protein. Of 420,000 or so distinct CDR3 sequences in the sample, less than 20% were seen once. This same sample was also part of a study on T cells in Graves' hyperthyroidism and ophthalmopathy.

The sequences come from peripheral blood mononuclear cells (PBMCs), collected at new diagnosis, from a patient treated with antithyroid drugs. These receptors all come from a young woman with Graves disease.

This clonotype has more than one count but fewer than ten. This chain connects TRBV7-9 to TRBJ2-7; D remains ambiguous. This CDR3 contains 14 residues. Trimming stripped 3 bases from V and 0 bases from J, with 9 bases between. From germline, CDR1 is SEHNR and CDR2 FQNEAQ (reference sequence). The CDR3 spells CASSFDGPSYEQYF. DNA for the CDR3: TGTGCCAGCAGCTTTGACGGGCCCTCCTACGAGCAGTACTTC.

This clonotype has just a few counts. CDR3 DNA sequence: TGTGCCAGCAGCTTCGGAGGGCCACCCTACGAGCAGTACTTC. Translating gives CASSFGGPPYEQYF. J is TRBJ2-7 and V is TRBV7-8, with a tentative D call TRBD2 (6 bases). The V and J ends lost 3 bases and 2 bases respectively, with 11 bases between them. The CDR3 length is 14 residues. The germline CDR1 and CDR2 sequences are SGHVS and FQNEAQ.

This clonotype was observed a handful of times. The chain employs TRBV2 and TRBJ1-3; unclear D gene. V was cut by 7 bases and J by 1 base, with 2 bases left in between. The CDR3 loop spans 11 amino acids. Germline values: CDR1 SNHLY, CDR2 FYNNEI. CDR3 sequence (DNA): TGTGCCAGCAAGTCTGGAAACACCATATATTTT. It specifies CASKSGNTIYF.

This clonotype was observed a handful of times. The V and J genes are TRBV5-1 and TRBJ2-2; 8 positions agree with TRBD2. Germline CDR1 SGHRS, CDR2 YFSETQ. There are 14 residues in the CDR3. V was pared by 8 bases and J by 7 bases, with 10 bases of the junction left unmatched. The CDR3 loop is CASARSAGGGELFF. DNA of the CDR3: TGCGCCAGTGCCCGTTCGGCGGGAGGCGGGGAGCTGTTTTTT.

The rearrangement joins TRBV18 to TRBJ2-2, with TRBD2 matching 7 bases. CDR1 and CDR2 from the germline V gene are KGHSH and LQKENI. This CDR3 is 14 amino acids long. With V trimmed by 0 bases and J by 6 bases, 1 base remained unmatched. Here the CDR3 DNA reads TGTGCCAGCTCACCACCGGGAGGGGCCGGGGAGCTGTTTTTT. It translates to CASSPPGGAGELFF.

The chain is built from TRBV20-1 and TRBJ2-7; 9 bases align to TRBD2. The V gene end was trimmed by 7 bases and the J gene end by 4 bases; junction bases not matched to a gene: 5. The germline gives CDR1 DFQATT, CDR2 SNEGSKA (reference sequence). CDR3 length equals 12 residues. CDR3 amino acids: CSGAGGLYEQYF. Written as DNA, the CDR3 is TGCAGTGGCGCGGGGGGGTTGTACGAGCAGTACTTC.

About this clonotype: A much larger clonotype is one base distant, so this may be a read error. This chain connects TRBV6-1 to TRBJ2-7; a possible D gene is TRBD2 (5 bases). Germline V gene data show CDR1 as MNHNS and CDR2 as SASEGT. This CDR3 is built from 12 residues. The CDR3 region has the DNA TGTACCAGTCGAGCGGTTACCTACGAGCAGTACTTC. It is translated as CTSRAVTYEQYF.